This T cell receptor (beta chain) was sequenced in a study of T cells in localized non-small cell lung cancer. This clone appeared a few times. Its antigen is currently unknown. Only in-frame clones appear in the TCRdb table, and some are missing; sequencing was by immunoSEQ multiplex PCR. The table records some 14,000 clones, about 30% of them present only once. Study observations and caveats: Tumor samples were not multi-region, leaving intratumor heterogeneity unexcluded. There was an association of higher blood T cell density with longer overall survival. Across samples, adjacent lung featured a median around 57 of the top 100 tumor clones.

Trimming shortened V by 2 bases and J by 2 bases, and 16 bases separated the two germline ends. Germline-derived CDR1 and CDR2 are SGHNT and YENEEA. The CDR3 loop spans 17 amino acids. This receptor was identified in a female donor older than 55 with stage I lung adenocarcinoma. The rearrangement uses TRBV11-3 and TRBJ2-1; the D gene is possibly TRBD1 (5 bases). This specimen consisted of lung tumor tissue, obtained before any cancer treatment. In DNA, the CDR3 is TGTGCCAGCAGCTTAACCTCTCGAAGGGGCCCCTACAATGAGCAGTTCTTC. Protein product: CASSLTSRRGPYNEQFF.